These 13 T cell receptor beta chains originate from one sample sequenced in a study of tumor-infiltrating lymphocytes in localized non-small cell lung cancer. Repertoires were generated with immunoSEQ multiplex PCR, while TCRdb's copy carries only in-frame clones and drops some. The profile shows around 17,000 clones, approximately 79% of them singletons. The sequencing sample was made of lung tumor tissue. All receptors derive from a human donor with non-small cell lung cancer.

This chain joins TRBV14 and TRBJ2-1, with 8 bases lining up with TRBD2. CDR3 length: 15 residues. Trimming cost V 4 bases and J 8 bases; bases outside gene matches: 10. Per germline, CDR1 SGHDN and CDR2 FVKESK. The CDR3 sequence: CASSPGLVGFDEQFF. CDR3 DNA sequence: TGTGCCAGCAGCCCGGGACTAGTGGGTTTCGATGAGCAGTTCTTC.

This chain connects TRBV15 to TRBJ2-5; 9 bases match TRBD2. J gave up 3 bases and V 7 bases, and 12 bases lay outside the gene matches. The germline gives CDR1 LNHNV, CDR2 YYDKDF (reference sequence). This CDR3 region has 16 residues. This chain's CDR3 is CATTSRPGLAKETQYF. As DNA, the CDR3 is TGTGCCACCACCTCAAGACCGGGACTAGCCAAAGAGACCCAGTACTTC.

This clone was counted between two and nine times. The chain has TRBV7-9 and TRBJ1-6; D remains ambiguous. Germline CDR1 reads SEHNR; CDR2 reads FQNEAQ (reference sequence). Between the trimmed V and J ends, which lost 1 base and 8 bases, there was a span of 9 bases. This CDR3 has 14 amino acids. CDR3 region: CASSLVGGDSPLHF. As DNA, the CDR3 is TGTGCCAGCAGCTTAGTCGGAGGCGATTCACCCCTCCACTTT.

The chain recombines TRBV30 with TRBJ1-3, with D tentatively TRBD1 (5 bases). Germline values: CDR1 GTSNPN, CDR2 SVGIG (reference sequence). V was trimmed by 7 bases and J by 1 base, leaving 14 bases between them. The CDR3 runs 14 residues. This CDR3 is CAYAWGFSGNTIYF. The CDR3 DNA follows: TGTGCCTACGCCTGGGGGTTTTCTGGAAACACCATATATTTT.

This clone was counted once. The chain combines TRBV6-4 with TRBJ2-6; D might be TRBD2 (7 bases). The germline V and J ends were trimmed by 3 bases and 0 bases, with 12 bases remaining between them. Germline V lookup: CDR1 MRHNA, CDR2 SNTAGT. The CDR3 is made up of 17 amino acids. CDR3 sequence (DNA): TGTGCCAGCAGTGAAAAGGGAGGGGGCTCTGGGGCCAACGTCCTGACTTTC. Protein product: CASSEKGGGSGANVLTF.

V usage is TRBV2 and J usage is TRBJ2-3; D gene uncertain. Germline CDR1 is SNHLY and CDR2 is FYNNEI. The CDR3 is made up of 16 amino acids. The V end was cut by 7 bases, the J end by 0 bases, with 17 bases between. CDR3 in DNA: TGTGCCAGCAAGAGTATCGCGTACGCTAGCACAGATACGCAGTATTTT. It specifies CASKSIAYASTDTQYF.

This CDR3 is CASSGPQREAYTDTQYF. The CDR3 DNA is TGTGCCAGCAGTGGCCCCCAGCGGGAGGCCTACACAGATACGCAGTATTTT. This chain joins TRBV25-1 and TRBJ2-3; 9 nucleotides agree with TRBD2. Losses at the gene ends were 4 bases for V and 2 bases for J; bases not matched to a gene: 10. CDR3 length equals 17 residues. Germline V gene sequence: CDR1 MGHDK, CDR2 SYGVNS.

This sequence joins TRBV9 and TRBJ1-2, with unresolved D. Germline V gene lookup returns CDR1 SGDLS and CDR2 YYNGEE. This CDR3 is built from 13 residues. Deletions cut 3 bases from V and 7 bases from J, with 13 bases between. The CDR3 DNA is TGTGCCAGCAGCGAGGGCACAGTCACTGGCTACACCTTC. Translated: CASSEGTVTGYTF.

This chain links TRBV14 with TRBJ1-2, with D perhaps TRBD1 (5 bases). The ends were cut back, 1 base at V and 4 bases at J, with 16 bases in the middle. CDR3 size: 16 residues. Germline CDR1 SGHDN, CDR2 FVKESK. The CDR3 nucleotides read TGTGCCAGCAGCCAAGGTTACAGACAGTACGGCTATGGCTACACCTTC. Translating gives CASSQGYRQYGYGYTF.

The chain combines TRBV6-1 with TRBJ2-3; 8 bases line up with TRBD1. Germline CDR1 reads MNHNS; CDR2 reads SASEGT. V dropped 3 bases and J dropped 3; count of bases not matched to a gene: 5. The CDR3 is 15 amino acids. The CDR3 coding sequence is TGTGCCAGCAGTGACAGGGGGCGGAGGACAGATACGCAGTATTTT. Amino acid sequence: CASSDRGRRTDTQYF.

The chain combines TRBV10-3 with TRBJ1-5; D is undetermined. V lost 3 bases and J 1 base, leaving 7 bases between the germline ends. Per the germline V gene, CDR1 is ENHRY and CDR2 is SYGVKD. This CDR3 region has 14 residues. CDR3: CAISEDRSNQPQHF. Here the CDR3 DNA reads TGTGCCATCAGTGAAGACCGGAGCAATCAGCCCCAGCATTTT.

The CDR3 spells CASSRLTGGHEQYF. The CDR3 nucleotides are TGTGCCAGCAGCCGCCTGACAGGGGGCCACGAGCAGTACTTC. This chain joins TRBV6-5 and TRBJ2-7, with 10 bases fitting TRBD1. From germline, CDR1 is MNHEY and CDR2 SVGAGI. The V segment lost 6 bases and the J segment 5 bases; nucleotides outside the gene matches: 7. The CDR3 is made up of 14 amino acids.

CDR3 residues: CASSLPTSGSYEQYF. For the CDR3, the DNA is TGTGCCAGCAGTTTACCGACTAGCGGGAGCTACGAGCAGTACTTC. The chain carries TRBV28 and TRBJ2-7, with 12 positions matching TRBD2. With 2 bases clipped from V and 3 bases from J, the junction kept 2 bases outside the gene matches. The CDR3 runs to 15 residues. CDR1 is MDHEN, CDR2 SYDVKM, per germline.